These 26 T cell receptor beta chains originate from one sample sequenced in a study of CD8 T cells in Susac syndrome. It was with random hexamers that about 0.45 to 1 ug RNA was reverse transcribed. TCRdb re-derived calls from the immunoSEQ multiplex PCR reads in MiXCR, one entry per CDR3 protein. This sample has 150,000 to 200,000 distinct CDR3 sequences, with roughly 95% found just once. The source material was CD8+ T cells from PBMCs. All receptors derive from a human donor with multiple sclerosis.

The table lists this clonotype with a few counts. The chain is built from TRBV15 and TRBJ2-3; 11 bases are shared with TRBD2. Per the germline V gene, CDR1 is LNHNV and CDR2 is YYDKDF (reference sequence). Unmatched junction bases numbered 0, after V lost 0 bases and J lost 1 base. This CDR3 is built from 16 residues. Written as DNA, the CDR3 is TGTGCCACCAGCAGAGAGGGACTAGCGGGCACAGATACGCAGTATTTT. Translation: CATSREGLAGTDTQYF.

The V gene is TRBV29-1, the J gene TRBJ1-1, with a weak D call TRBD1 (5 bases). Germline lookup yields CDR1 SQVTM and CDR2 ANQGSEA. With 4 bases removed from V and 0 bases from J, the gap between germline ends came to 21 bases. This CDR3 has 17 residues. In DNA, the CDR3 is TGCAGCGTTGTAAATTCCGGGGGTCTGGTTTTGAACACTGAAGCTTTCTTT. It codes for CSVVNSGGLVLNTEAFF.

This clonotype showed up just once. V is TRBV28 and J is TRBJ2-7, with 10 bases matching TRBD1. The germline V gene has CDR1 MDHEN and CDR2 SYDVKM. V shed 7 bases, J shed 3 bases, and the junction held 3 bases outside the gene matches. CDR3 length equals 13 residues. The CDR3 protein is CASKGQGHYEQYF. The CDR3 DNA is TGTGCCAGCAAGGGACAGGGGCACTACGAGCAGTACTTC.

The rearrangement joins TRBV20-1 to TRBJ2-1, with D tentatively TRBD2 (6 bases). The CDR3 has 14 residues. CDR1 is DFQATT and CDR2 is SNEGSKA in the germline V gene (reference sequence). Trimming stripped 1 base from V and 9 bases from J, with 16 bases between. CDR3 in DNA: TGCAGTGCTAGAGGGGAGACTAGACTGGCTGAGCAGTTCTTC. Its protein product is CSARGETRLAEQFF.

The chain uses TRBV29-1 and TRBJ2-7; 9 bases line up with TRBD2. V gave up 6 bases and J gave up 5 bases; unmatched junction bases: 5. CDR1 and CDR2 from the germline V gene are SQVTM and ANQGSEA. The CDR3 has 12 amino acids. CDR3 in amino acids: CSVQAGGDEQYF. The CDR3 DNA follows: TGCAGCGTCCAAGCGGGAGGAGACGAGCAGTACTTC.

The V call is TRBV12-3 or TRBV12-4, the J call TRBJ1-1, with D uncertain. Trimming stripped 5 bases from V and 0 bases from J, with 16 bases between. This CDR3 has 16 residues. As DNA, the CDR3 is TGTGCCAGCAGTCGACGCGCTGGAATGATGAACACTGAAGCTTTCTTT. It specifies CASSRRAGMMNTEAFF.

The chain links TRBV20-1 to TRBJ1-5; TRBD1 matches at 7 bases. V was clipped by 6 bases and J by 9 bases; unmatched bases: 11. Germline V gene lookup returns CDR1 DFQATT and CDR2 SNEGSKA (reference sequence). This CDR3 spans 13 amino acids. The CDR3 reads CSAGTDALGPQHF. Here the CDR3 DNA reads TGCAGTGCCGGGACAGACGCGTTGGGGCCCCAGCATTTT.

This chain connects TRBV9 to TRBJ1-2, with a possible D match to TRBD1 (5 bases). The CDR3 runs to 15 residues. The germline CDR1 and CDR2 sequences are SGDLS and YYNGEE. Trimming removed 0 bases at V and 4 bases at J, with 13 bases between. CDR3 region: CASSVGGSPGYGYTF. CDR3 coding DNA: TGTGCCAGCAGCGTAGGGGGCAGCCCTGGCTATGGCTACACCTTC.

The V gene is TRBV29-1, the J gene TRBJ1-5; 7 nucleotides line up with TRBD1. Looked up from germline, CDR1 is SQVTM and CDR2 is ANQGSEA. V dropped 4 bases and J dropped 5; count of bases not matched to a gene: 5. The CDR3 consists of 13 residues. The CDR3 sequence is CSVADRAHQPQHF. CDR3 bases: TGCAGCGTTGCCGACAGGGCCCATCAGCCCCAGCATTTT.

Only one count was recorded for this clonotype. The chain is built from TRBV29-1 and TRBJ2-1; 10 positions match TRBD1. CDR3 length equals 15 residues. The germline V gene has CDR1 SQVTM and CDR2 ANQGSEA. The junction had 12 bases not matched to a gene; V was cut back by 5 bases and J by 8 bases. As DNA, the CDR3 is TGCAGCGTTTCCGGGGACAGGGGTAGGTGGTATGAGCAGTTCTTC. Its protein is CSVSGDRGRWYEQFF.

The chain combines TRBV7-8 with TRBJ2-1, with D perhaps being TRBD1 or TRBD2 (5 bases each). The V gene's germline CDR1 is SGHVS and CDR2 FQNEAQ. V dropped 1 base and J dropped 4 bases, with 14 bases sitting between them. The CDR3 covers 16 residues. CDR3 bases: TGTGCCAGCAGCTTAGAGGAGGCTAGGACATACAATGAGCAGTTCTTC. It codes for CASSLEEARTYNEQFF.

CDR3 bases: TGTGCCAGCAGCTGGGGACCGATGTCCGGGGAGCTGTTTTTT. Protein product: CASSWGPMSGELFF. V is TRBV27 and J is TRBJ2-2; tentatively, D is TRBD1 or TRBD2 (5 bases each). V gave up 6 bases and J gave up 6 bases, with 14 bases separating them. The CDR3 covers 14 residues. Germline V lookup: CDR1 MNHEY, CDR2 SMNVEV (reference sequence).

The CDR3 DNA reads as TGCAGTGCTTCTGGGGCGGGGCTTGGCTACACCTTC. Encoded protein: CSASGAGLGYTF. The chain joins TRBV20-1 to TRBJ1-2, with D perhaps TRBD1 (5 bases). CDR3 length equals 12 residues. Between the trimmed V and J ends, which lost 5 bases and 7 bases, there was a span of 14 bases. Germline lookup yields CDR1 DFQATT and CDR2 SNEGSKA (reference sequence).

This clonotype has just one count. The chain couples TRBV6-5 to TRBJ1-4; no clear D. The CDR3 runs 15 residues. V was shortened by 2 bases and J by 0 bases, with 7 bases between the two germline ends. Germline loops: CDR1 MNHEY, CDR2 SVGAGI. CDR3 amino acids: CASSYASATNEKLFF. The CDR3 DNA follows: TGTGCCAGCAGTTACGCTTCAGCAACTAATGAAAAACTGTTTTTT.

V usage is TRBV27 and J usage is TRBJ1-1; TRBD1 might be the D (5 bases). This CDR3 has 13 residues. The V end was cut by 6 bases, the J end by 1 base, with 9 bases between. The germline V gene has CDR1 MNHEY and CDR2 SMNVEV (reference sequence). The CDR3 DNA reads as TGTGCCAGCAGAAGGGACGAGAACACTGAAGCTTTCTTT. It codes for CASRRDENTEAFF.

This sequence joins TRBV9 and TRBJ1-2, with TRBD1 identical over 9 bases. The germline V gene has CDR1 SGDLS and CDR2 YYNGEE. Unmatched junction bases numbered 6, after V lost 0 bases and J lost 9 bases. The CDR3 extends over 14 amino acids. In DNA form, the CDR3 reads TGTGCCAGCAGCGTAGCGGGGGACAGGGATAGCTACACCTTC. It encodes CASSVAGDRDSYTF. The complete variable domain, with remaining parts taken from reference TRBV9 and TRBJ1-2, reads DSGVTQTPKHLITATGQRVTLRCSPRSGDLSVYWYQQSLDQGLQFLIQYYNGEERAKGNILERFSAQQFPDLHSELNLSSLELGDSALYFCASSVAGDRDSYTFGSGTRLTVV.

CDR3 residues: CASRIQGTGNNEQFF. The CDR3 nucleotides are TGTGCCAGCAGGATACAAGGGACGGGAAACAATGAGCAGTTCTTC. This sequence joins TRBV6-5 and TRBJ2-1; possibly TRBD1 or TRBD2 for D (5 bases each). Trimming took 6 bases from V and 5 from J, leaving 17 bases between them. Germline CDR1 is MNHEY and CDR2 is SVGAGI. The CDR3 has 15 amino acids.

V gene TRBV29-1 combines with J gene TRBJ2-1; 10 nucleotides align to TRBD2. Germline CDR1 is SQVTM and CDR2 is ANQGSEA. The CDR3 contains 14 residues. The V and J ends lost 5 bases and 4 bases, in that order; junction bases with no gene match: 5. The CDR3 spells CSVPGLAEYNEQFF. The CDR3 region has the DNA TGCAGCGTTCCTGGACTAGCGGAGTACAATGAGCAGTTCTTC.

The rearrangement links TRBV3-1 to TRBJ2-7; D is unresolved. The CDR3 has 15 amino acids. The V end lost 1 base, the J end lost 1 base, and 11 bases lay between the germline ends. The germline gives CDR1 LGHDT, CDR2 YNNKEL (reference sequence). The CDR3 sequence: CASSQAQVPSYEQYF. The DNA for the CDR3 is TGTGCCAGCAGCCAAGCGCAGGTCCCGTCCTACGAGCAGTACTTC.

The genes are TRBV5-6 and TRBJ2-5; no clear D. The CDR3 is 12 amino acids. Trimming removed 4 bases from V and 4 bases from J, with 8 bases in between. Germline assignment: CDR1 SGHDT and CDR2 YYEEEE. The CDR3 coding sequence is TGTGCCAGCAGCCCCGCGGCAGAGACCCAGTACTTC. Translated, it gives CASSPAAETQYF. The variable domain in full, with the rest retrieved from reference TRBV5-6 and TRBJ2-5, is DAGVTQSPTHLIKTRGQQVTLRCSPKSGHDTVSWYQQALGQGPQFIFQYYEEEERQRGNFPDRFSGHQFPNYSSELNVNALLLGDSALYLCASSPAAETQYFGPGTRLLVL.

This clonotype was seen once. V is TRBV29-1 and J is TRBJ2-5; 13 bases map to TRBD2. Germline CDR1 SQVTM, CDR2 ANQGSEA. The ends lost 6 bases at V and 2 bases at J; junction bases unmatched: 3. The CDR3 is 14 residues long. CDR3 DNA sequence: TGCAGCGTGCTACTAGCGGGGGGGCAAGAGACCCAGTACTTC. Encoded protein: CSVLLAGGQETQYF.

The chain recombines TRBV20-1 with TRBJ2-1, with TRBD1 matching 9 bases. V dropped 6 bases and J dropped 8; count of bases not matched to a gene: 8. Germline CDR1 reads DFQATT; CDR2 reads SNEGSKA (reference sequence). The CDR3 loop spans 13 amino acids. CDR3 region: CSARDRVFHEQFF. The CDR3, as DNA: TGCAGTGCCCGGGACAGGGTCTTCCATGAGCAGTTCTTC.

The gene calls are TRBV27 and TRBJ1-2; D unresolved. The CDR3 runs 13 residues. Trimming removed 4 bases from V and 2 bases from J, with 8 bases in between. Germline values: CDR1 MNHEY, CDR2 SMNVEV (reference sequence). Written as DNA, the CDR3 is TGTGCCAGCAGTTCACACAGCAACTATGGCTACACCTTC. This translates into CASSSHSNYGYTF.

The chain combines TRBV12-5 with TRBJ1-1; no reliable D call. Germline CDR1 is LGHNT and CDR2 is FRNRAP. V shed 2 bases and J shed 5 bases, with 6 bases lying between them. The CDR3 has 12 residues. In DNA form, the CDR3 reads TGTGCTAGTGGTTTGTTTCGGACTGAAGCTTTCTTT. Protein product: CASGLFRTEAFF. The full variable domain, completed using reference TRBV12-5 and TRBJ1-1, is DARVTQTPRHKVTEMGQEVTMRCQPILGHNTVFWYRQTMMQGLELLAYFRNRAPLDDSGMPKDRFSAEMPDATLATLKIQPSEPRDSAVYFCASGLFRTEAFFGQGTRLTVV.

This chain links TRBV7-9 with TRBJ2-1; D unresolved. V lost 7 bases to trimming and J lost 6 bases, with 13 bases between them. Germline assignment: CDR1 SEHNR and CDR2 FQNEAQ (reference sequence). CDR3 size: 13 residues. The CDR3 coding sequence is TGTGCCAGCAAAGTAGGGTCCAGCAATGAGCAGTTCTTC. Amino acid sequence: CASKVGSSNEQFF.

This sequence joins TRBV6-4 and TRBJ2-1; 10 nucleotides match TRBD2. After removal of 5 bases from V and 7 bases from J, the junction contained 8 bases not matched to a gene. Germline CDR1 MRHNA, CDR2 SNTAGT. The CDR3 extends over 15 amino acids. CDR3 DNA: TGTGCCAGCAGTCCTACTAGCGGGATAGGAAATGAGCAGTTCTTC. It encodes CASSPTSGIGNEQFF.